A single sample is the source of the 7 T cell receptor beta chains below, sequenced in a study of cytomegalovirus exposure and HLA in healthy donors (dated by TCRdb to between 2016 and 2019). Library generation was performed with the immunoSEQ multiplex PCR assay. A mixture of 60 forward primers for TCR Vbeta segments and 13 reverse primers for TCR Jbeta segments was used in the multiplex PCR. TCRdb took this table from immuneACCESS and kept in-frame rearrangements with V and J called. Such tables lack part of the clones; where checked against another copy, unresolved V genes explain under half of the gap, and the rest is unexplained. The sample includes under 110,000 clones, with 60% to 75% observed a single time. 1.5% to 2% of the sample is in the top ten clones. Source material: PBMCs. The receptors come from a woman aged 40-49 years in good health and CMV-seronegative.

The chain links TRBV5-1 to TRBJ1-3; no firm D call. V lost 0 bases to trimming and J lost 0 bases, with 13 bases between them. This CDR3 is built from 17 residues. Germline CDR1 is SGHRS and CDR2 is YFSETQ. The CDR3 bases are TGCGCCAGCAGCTTGGCCGGTGAGGCTACCTCTGGAAACACCATATATTTT. The encoded protein is CASSLAGEATSGNTIYF.

The chain carries TRBV7-9 and TRBJ2-1; no definite D call. Germline V gene sequence: CDR1 SEHNR, CDR2 FQNEAQ (reference sequence). CDR3 size: 14 residues. V shed 1 base and J shed 7 bases, with 11 bases lying between them. The DNA of the CDR3 is TGTGCCAGCAGCTTAGGTTCCGGTCCTAATGAGCAGTTCTTC. Amino acid sequence: CASSLGSGPNEQFF.

The V call is TRBV19, the J call TRBJ2-3, with TRBD2 identical over 9 bases. Losses at the gene ends were 4 bases for V and 2 bases for J; bases not matched to a gene: 4. The CDR3 sequence is 15 residues long. Germline V gene data show CDR1 as LNHDA and CDR2 as SQIVND (reference sequence). The DNA for the CDR3 is TGTGCCAGTAGTAAAAGGACTAGCGACACAGATACGCAGTATTTT. Translating gives CASSKRTSDTDTQYF.

V usage is TRBV7-6 and J usage is TRBJ2-3, with no clear D. Trimming took off 2 bases at V and 0 bases at J, with 9 bases between the two ends. Germline V gene data show CDR1 as SGHVS and CDR2 as FNYEAQ. The CDR3 has 15 residues. The CDR3 region has the DNA TGTGCCAGCAGCTTATCTCCCCAGAGCACAGATACGCAGTATTTT. Protein product: CASSLSPQSTDTQYF.

This clone was found a few times. V gene TRBV11-2 combines with J gene TRBJ2-7; no clear D gene. This CDR3 has 13 amino acids. Germline V lookup: CDR1 SGHAT, CDR2 FQNNGV. Trimming removed 1 base at V and 6 bases at J, with 10 bases between. CDR3 region: CASSLALPGEQYF. CDR3 nucleotide sequence: TGTGCCAGCAGCTTAGCCCTACCGGGCGAGCAGTACTTC.

The V call is TRBV7-9, the J call TRBJ2-1; the match to TRBD2 covers 12 bases. This CDR3 comprises 16 residues. Germline V CDR1 and CDR2: SEHNR, FQNEAQ (reference sequence). V shed 4 bases, J shed 8 bases, and the junction held 9 bases outside the gene matches. The CDR3 region has the DNA TGTGCCAGCAGCTGGACTAGCGGGGCCTTGGTCCATGAGCAGTTCTTC. This encodes CASSWTSGALVHEQFF.

The V and J genes are TRBV14 and TRBJ2-7; the match to TRBD1 covers 11 bases. Germline V gives CDR1 SGHDN, CDR2 FVKESK. The V segment lost 1 base and the J segment 7 bases; nucleotides outside the gene matches: 21. The CDR3 spans 20 residues. The CDR3 DNA reads as TGTGCCAGCAGCCAAGGGGGACCCTTTACCTCCGGGACAGGGGGATATGAGCAGTACTTC. Translating it yields CASSQGGPFTSGTGGYEQYF.